Shown below are 23 T cell receptor delta chains from a single sample sequenced in a study of γδ T cells in repeated Plasmodium falciparum infection. Flow sorting of PBMC yielded separate Vgamma9/Vdelta2+ and Vdelta2-negative gammadelta T cell populations for bulk repertoire analysis. TCRdb fed the multiplex PCR reads into CATT to redo clone calling. Among some 100,000 delta-chain clones listed, more than 1.4% were seen once. Sequenced input: gamma-delta T cells from blood. Every receptor here comes from a pool of human donors (malaria-infected and uninfected, not separated).

This clone was picked up a small number of times. The TCRdb protein comes from a much larger clone and disagrees with this DNA's translation at residue 11, likely due to a read error; the protein given here is derived from the DNA. This chain joins TRDV2 and TRDJ1; 7 nucleotides match TRDD3. Here the J gene was assigned by germline matching of the DNA, as TCRdb has none. Germline lookup yields CDR1 GEAIGNYY and CDR2 EKD. This CDR3 has 19 amino acids. V lost 1 base and J lost 3; bases outside the gene matches: 19. CDR3 in DNA: TGTGCCTGTGACACATTGCGTGGGGGACACCATTTCGAGCCCGATAAACTCATCTTT. This codes for CACDTLRGGHHFEPDKLIF.

On this clone: The TCRdb protein comes from a much larger clone and disagrees with this DNA's translation at residue 18, likely due to a read error; the protein given here is derived from the DNA. The rearrangement uses TRDV1 and TRDJ1, with D tentatively TRDD2 (6 bases). The germline V gene encodes CDR1 TSWWSYY and CDR2 QGS. V lost 1 base and J lost 0, with 36 bases in between. The CDR3 is 24 residues long. CDR3 sequence: CALGERSNLPILRPTLPHTDKLIF. In nucleotides, the CDR3 is TGTGCTCTTGGGGAACGGTCCAACTTGCCTATCCTACGCCCTACTCTCCCCCACACCGATAAACTCATCTTT.

This clone has just a few counts. TCRdb's entry gives the protein of a much larger clone, which mismatches this DNA's translation at residue 5, likely from a read error; the protein reported here is translated from the DNA. The J gene is TRDJ2, the V gene TRDV2, with D perhaps matching TRDD3 (5 bases). CDR1 and CDR2 (germline): GEAIGNYY, EKD. Trimming took 3 bases from V and 0 from J, leaving 10 bases between them. This CDR3 region has 15 residues. The CDR3 bases are TGTGCCTGTGACCGGGGGGCACCTTTGACAGCACAACTCTTCTTT. Amino acids: CACDRGAPLTAQLFF.

As regards this clone: The TCRdb protein, from a much larger clone, departs from this DNA's translation at residue 3, likely by read error; the protein shown derives from the DNA. The genes are TRDV1 and TRDJ1; 12 bases map to TRDD3. The V gene's germline CDR1 is TSWWSYY and CDR2 QGS. This CDR3 is built from 21 residues. Here the CDR3 DNA reads TGTGCTCCTGGGGACCCCCCTAGAGGGCTGGGGGATACGATGCGCACCGATAAACTCATCTTT. It yields the protein CAPGDPPRGLGDTMRTDKLIF.

This clone was detected only a few times. The TCRdb protein, from a much larger clone, departs from this DNA's translation at residue 13, likely by read error; the protein shown derives from the DNA. The genes are TRDV1 and TRDJ1; perhaps D is TRDD2 or TRDD3 (7 bases each). The J gene is absent in TCRdb and was assigned here via DNA matching to germline. Trimming removed 2 bases at V and 1 base at J, with 44 bases between. The CDR3 extends over 26 amino acids. Per germline, CDR1 TSWWSYY and CDR2 QGS. The chain's CDR3 is CALGEFLLGGFSRKPHPLDPTDKLIF. The CDR3 bases are TGTGCTCTTGGGGAATTCCTACTCGGGGGATTTTCCAGGAAGCCGCACCCTTTGGACCCCACCGATAAACTCATCTTT.

A few counts support this clone. The protein TCRdb lists belongs to a much larger clone and differs from this DNA's translation at residue 7, which points to a read error; the protein shown is made from the DNA. V is TRDV2 and J is TRDJ3; 10 nucleotides match TRDD3. The length of the CDR3 is 21 residues. With 3 bases clipped from V and 2 bases from J, the junction kept 15 bases outside the gene matches. From germline, CDR1 is GEAIGNYY and CDR2 EKD. The DNA for the CDR3 is TGTGCCTGTGACCTCGTCATACTGGGGGATCGGGCTACCTGGGACACCCGACAGATGTTTTTC. It encodes CACDLVILGDRATWDTRQMFF.

Concerning this clone itself: The TCRdb protein comes from a much larger clone and disagrees with this DNA's translation at residue 7, likely due to a read error; the protein given here is derived from the DNA. The chain carries TRDV2 and TRDJ1, with D perhaps matching TRDD3 (6 bases). TCRdb is silent on the J gene; assignment here came from matching the DNA to germline. CDR3 length: 21 amino acids. V was shortened by 3 bases and J by 0 bases, with 31 bases between the two germline ends. Germline CDR1 reads GEAIGNYY; CDR2 reads EKD. CDR3 in amino acids: CACDLPPLPLGMGRYTDKLIF. DNA for the CDR3: TGTGCCTGTGACCTCCCTCCCCTCCCCCTGGGGATGGGGAGGTACACCGATAAACTCATCTTT.

This clone was observed a few times. The translation of this DNA and the TCRdb protein of a much larger clone differ at residue 18, probably owing to a read error; the protein shown here is translated from the DNA. No J gene call was made, and the V gene is TRAV38-2/DV8; the tabulated D call, TRDD3, remains unverified against the DNA. There are 19 residues in the CDR3. CDR1 and CDR2 (germline): TSESDYY, QEAYKQQN. For the CDR3, the DNA is TGTGCTTATAGCGGGGTCGGCTACTGGGGGATACACGCAAGGGATAAACTCACCTTT. This codes for CAYSGVGYWGIHARDKLTF.

In the case of this clone: The TCRdb record carries a much larger clone's protein, which differs from this DNA's translation at residue 18; a read error is the likely cause, and the protein listed here is the DNA translation. The genes are TRDV1 and TRDJ1; 8 nucleotides line up with TRDD3. No J segment appears in TCRdb, so it was assigned here by matching the sequence to germline. V lost 0 bases and J lost 7; bases outside the gene matches: 28. This CDR3 has 22 amino acids. Per germline, CDR1 TSWWSYY and CDR2 QGS. For the CDR3, the DNA is TGTGCTCTTGGGGAACTATTTACCTATACTACGAAAGACTGGGGGTTAGGCGGTAAACTCATCTTT. Amino acids: CALGELFTYTTKDWGLGGKLIF.

This clone was detected many times. The genes are TRDV1 and TRDJ1; D perhaps matches TRDD2 (6 bases). TCRdb carries no J gene annotation; the J gene was assigned here by matching the DNA with germline. Between the trimmed V and J ends, which lost 1 base and 0 bases, there was a span of 18 bases. Per germline, CDR1 TSWWSYY and CDR2 QGS. The CDR3 spans 18 residues. The CDR3 sequence: CALGEPRPSPVYTDKLIF. The CDR3 DNA follows: TGTGCTCTTGGGGAACCCCGGCCTTCCCCGGTGTACACCGATAAACTCATCTTT.

In this sample, this clone turned up a few times. TCRdb's protein, taken from a much larger clone, differs from this DNA's translation at residue 15, likely owing to a read error; the protein displayed comes from the DNA. V and J are TRDV1 and TRDJ2; maybe TRDD3 (5 bases). This CDR3 has 17 residues. Germline values: CDR1 TSWWSYY, CDR2 QGS. The CDR3 DNA sequence: TGTGCTCTTGGGGAAGTAGTACTGGATCCAGTGACAGCACAACCCTTCTTT. It encodes CALGEVVLDPVTAQPFF.

This clone showed up just a few times. TCRdb pairs this DNA with a much larger clone's protein that differs at residue 9, likely a read error; the protein shown was translated from the DNA. The chain couples TRDV2 to TRDJ1; maybe TRDD3 (5 bases). Since TCRdb gives no J gene, matching the DNA to germline was used here to assign it. CDR1 GEAIGNYY and CDR2 EKD come from the germline V gene. The CDR3 is made up of 15 amino acids. V gave up 4 bases and J gave up 1 base, with 15 bases separating them. The CDR3 DNA is TGTGCCTGTGAAGGTTTAGAAGGGGGCACCGATAAACTCATCTTT. It codes for CACEGLEGGTDKLIF.

This clone was detected many times. The protein recorded in TCRdb matches a much larger clone and deviates from this DNA's translation at residue 11, suggesting a read error; the protein here is obtained by translating the DNA. This chain joins TRDV1 and TRDJ1; TRDD3 matches 7 bases. Germline V lookup: CDR1 TSWWSYY, CDR2 QGS. Trimming at V came to 0 bases and at J to 3 bases, leaving 7 bases not matched to a gene. This CDR3 comprises 16 residues. DNA for the CDR3: TGTGCTCTTGGGGAACTTTTGTGGGGGAAGGCCGATAAACTCATCTTT. Protein product: CALGELLWGKADKLIF.

This clone was seen a few times. This likely came from a read error, as a far larger clone is one base away. The identical CDR3 is also encoded by other nucleotide sequences in the sample. This chain links TRDV3 with TRDJ1, with 9 bases aligning to TRDD3. The CDR3 consists of 21 residues. CDR1 and CDR2 from the germline V gene are TVYSNPD and GDNSRS (reference sequence). The ends lost 3 bases at V and 0 bases at J; junction bases unmatched: 26. The CDR3, as DNA: TGTGCCTTCCCTGATACCCTACTGGGGGACCCAAATCATTCGTACACCGATAAACTCATCTTT. Its translation: CAFPDTLLGDPNHSYTDKLIF.

About this clone: The TCRdb record carries a much larger clone's protein, which differs from this DNA's translation at residue 5; a read error is the likely cause, and the protein listed here is the DNA translation. This chain uses TRDV2 with TRDJ1; 9 bases agree with TRDD3. TCRdb offers no J gene call, so here the DNA was matched to germline to obtain one. Germline loops: CDR1 GEAIGNYY, CDR2 EKD. The CDR3 is 15 amino acids. J was trimmed by 4 bases and V by 2 bases; bases with no gene match: 7. The CDR3 sequence is CACDRYWGRHDKLIF. Here the CDR3 DNA reads TGTGCCTGTGACAGATACTGGGGGAGACACGATAAACTCATCTTT.

In the case of this clone: TCRdb attributes to this sequence the protein of a much larger clone, which differs from the DNA translation at residue 6; a read error is likely, and the protein displayed is translated from the DNA. The chain links TRDV1 to TRDJ1; 9 bases map to TRDD3. The length of the CDR3 is 21 residues. Germline V CDR1 and CDR2: TSWWSYY, QGS. V shed 4 bases, J shed 0 bases, and the junction held 21 bases outside the gene matches. CDR3 nucleotide sequence: TGTGCTCTTGGGGGAGCCTTCGAAAACCCCTACTGGGGGACTTACACCGATAAACTCATCTTT. It translates to CALGGAFENPYWGTYTDKLIF.

The table lists this clone with many counts. The chain is built from TRDV1 and TRDJ1, with D hard to call. CDR3 size: 18 residues. V lost 2 bases and J 0 bases, leaving 19 bases between the germline ends. Per the germline V gene, CDR1 is TSWWSYY and CDR2 is QGS. This chain's CDR3 is CALGEDGFLRIYTDKLIF. The CDR3 DNA sequence: TGTGCTCTTGGGGAAGACGGCTTCTTAAGAATTTACACCGATAAACTCATCTTT.

The chain is built from TRDV1 and TRDJ1; 10 nucleotides align to TRDD3. TCRdb leaves out the J gene; it was filled in here by matching the DNA to germline. This CDR3 comprises 20 residues. Losses at the gene ends were 1 base for V and 3 bases for J; bases not matched to a gene: 17. Germline V gene lookup returns CDR1 TSWWSYY and CDR2 QGS. The CDR3 region has the DNA TGTGCTCTTGGGGAACCCAGGCCTTCCCGGGGGATACGCAGTCCCGATAAACTCATCTTT. It encodes CALGEPRPSRGIRSPDKLIF.

This clone is categorized as medium-sized. This chain uses TRDV1 with TRDJ1; TRDD3 matches 7 bases. CDR1 is TSWWSYY and CDR2 is QGS in the germline V gene. J lost 1 base, V lost 2 bases, and 22 bases had no gene match. The CDR3 runs to 21 residues. For the CDR3, the DNA is TGTGCTCTTGGGGAAACCAAACCACCCCGGTACTGGGGATGCGCCACCGATAAACTCATCTTT. Its translation is CALGETKPPRYWGCATDKLIF.

As to this clone: This DNA's translation and the protein TCRdb lists, from a much larger clone, do not match at residue 17, likely due to a read error; the protein shown is translated from the DNA. The CDR3 region has the DNA TGTGCCTGTGACACCGTGGAATGGGGGATACGAGGGCCCGATAAACTCACCTTT. Encoded protein: CACDTVEWGIRGPDKLTF. A V gene of TRDV2 was called, but no J gene was assigned; TRDD3, the table's D call, was not compared with the DNA. The CDR3 covers 18 residues. Germline CDR1 GEAIGNYY, CDR2 EKD.

Remarks on this clone: A far more abundant clone sits one base away, making this likely a read error. Other DNA variants within this sample encode the same CDR3. This rearrangement joins TRDV2 to TRDJ3; 12 bases align to TRDD3. The J gene, absent from TCRdb, was called here by matching the DNA to germline. The CDR3 spans 19 residues. Germline CDR1 is GEAIGNYY and CDR2 is EKD. The chain's CDR3 is CACPEAWGIRSWDTRQMFF. The CDR3 nucleotides read TGCGCCTGTCCCGAGGCCTGGGGGATACGCTCCTGGGACACCCGACAGATGTTTTTC.

In regard to this clone: TCRdb's entry gives the protein of a much larger clone, which mismatches this DNA's translation at residue 15, likely from a read error; the protein reported here is translated from the DNA. V is TRDV1 and J is TRDJ1; 7 nucleotides agree with TRDD2. TCRdb does not report a J gene; here it was assigned by matching the DNA to germline references. Germline V gene lookup returns CDR1 TSWWSYY and CDR2 QGS. The CDR3 sequence is 23 residues long. J lost 0 bases, V lost 3 bases, and 28 bases had no gene match. Here the CDR3 reads CALGDRPSFYVLVSSLYTDKLIF. The CDR3 coding sequence is TGTGCTCTTGGGGACCGGCCTTCCTTCTACGTACTAGTTTCCTCACTGTACACCGATAAACTCATCTTT.

This clone was recorded many times. This chain connects TRDV2 to TRDJ3; TRDD3 might be the D (6 bases). CDR3 length: 18 residues. V lost 3 bases to trimming and J lost 0 bases, with 14 bases between them. Looked up from germline, CDR1 is GEAIGNYY and CDR2 is EKD. CDR3 amino acids: CACDAGDPYSWDTRQMFF. The CDR3, as DNA: TGTGCCTGTGACGCTGGGGACCCATACTCCTGGGACACCCGACAGATGTTTTTC.